The 30 T cell receptor beta chains presented below share a single source sample, sequenced in a study of T cell responses to AZD1222 COVID-19 vaccine. Sequencing was performed with immunoSEQ multiplex PCR; in TCRdb, only in-frame clones are kept and a portion is missing. The profile covers around 110,000 clones, with 70% to 90% appearing a single time and roughly 3.8% taken by the ten largest. The sequencing here drew on peripheral blood, taken on day 0 of MenACWY control vaccination. The receptors here all came from an adult in good health.

This chain links TRBV7-2 with TRBJ1-6, with a possible D match to TRBD1 (6 bases). V was cut by 5 bases and J by 6 bases, with 11 bases left in between. The CDR3 is 14 residues long. Germline V CDR1 and CDR2: SGHTA, FQGNSA. This CDR3 is CASSTPQGNSPLHF. The CDR3 coding sequence is TGTGCCAGCAGCACCCCACAGGGTAATTCACCCCTCCACTTT.

The V gene is TRBV10-1, the J gene TRBJ1-4; D remains unclear. CDR1 WNHNN and CDR2 SYGVQD come from the germline V gene (reference sequence). The CDR3 length is 12 residues. V lost 8 bases and J 8 bases, leaving 12 bases between the germline ends. Here the CDR3 DNA reads TGCGCCAGCCGGGTGGGTAGGGAAAAACTGTTTTTT. Protein: CASRVGREKLFF.

A few counts support this clone. This chain joins TRBV11-3 and TRBJ2-7; no clear D gene. Per the germline V gene, CDR1 is SGHNT and CDR2 is YENEEA. CDR3 size: 15 residues. V lost 0 bases, J lost 2 bases, and 11 bases lay in between. CDR3 sequence: CASSLDPEYPYEQYF. The CDR3 DNA follows: TGTGCCAGCAGCTTAGATCCAGAATACCCCTACGAGCAGTACTTC.

This rearrangement joins TRBV28 to TRBJ2-6; 7 nucleotides match TRBD1. The germline gives CDR1 MDHEN, CDR2 SYDVKM. V was pared by 5 bases and J by 0 bases, with 10 bases of the junction left unmatched. The CDR3 contains 18 residues. The DNA of the CDR3 is TGTGCCAGCAGTCAGAGACAGGGAAGGTCCTCTGGGGCCAACGTCCTGACTTTC. It is translated as CASSQRQGRSSGANVLTF.

The chain links TRBV4-2 to TRBJ2-2; TRBD1 matches 9 bases. After removal of 4 bases from V and 4 bases from J, the junction contained 4 bases not matched to a gene. CDR3 length equals 15 residues. Germline V lookup: CDR1 LGHNA, CDR2 YNFKEQ. Here the CDR3 reads CASSRGTGSTGELFF. In DNA, the CDR3 is TGTGCCAGCAGCCGGGGGACAGGGAGCACCGGGGAGCTGTTTTTT.

The V gene is TRBV28, the J gene TRBJ1-5, with D hard to call. Germline lookup yields CDR1 MDHEN and CDR2 SYDVKM. V was trimmed by 6 bases and J by 7 bases, leaving 16 bases between them. This CDR3 has 14 residues. CDR3 loop: CASRGVGWSQPQHF. Here the CDR3 DNA reads TGTGCCAGCAGGGGCGTGGGGTGGTCACAGCCCCAGCATTTT.

The gene calls are TRBV6-2 or TRBV6-3 and TRBJ1-1; unclear D gene. The CDR3 length is 16 residues. The germline V gene has CDR1 MNHEY and CDR2 SVGEGT. Trimming took off 5 bases at V and 0 bases at J, with 16 bases between the two ends. The CDR3 reads CASSNNRVRMNTEAFF. The CDR3 region has the DNA TGTGCCAGCAGTAACAACAGAGTGCGGATGAACACTGAAGCTTTCTTT.

The chain couples TRBV28 to TRBJ1-3; maybe TRBD1 (5 bases). The V and J ends lost 7 bases and 2 bases respectively, with 15 bases between them. The CDR3 runs 15 residues. Germline CDR1 and CDR2: MDHEN and SYDVKM. In nucleotides, the CDR3 is TGTGCCAGCACCCCAGAGGGGATGGCTGGAAACACCATATATTTT. This gives the protein CASTPEGMAGNTIYF.

The chain has TRBV5-1 and TRBJ2-7; weak D call: TRBD1 (6 bases). There are 14 residues in the CDR3. Germline CDR1 SGHRS, CDR2 YFSETQ. Trimming removed 4 bases at V and 4 bases at J, with 15 bases between. The CDR3 region is CASSSDRRTYEQYF. The CDR3, as DNA: TGCGCCAGCAGCAGCGACAGGAGGACTTACGAGCAGTACTTC.

The V call is TRBV30, the J call TRBJ2-5; D possibly matches TRBD1 or TRBD2 (5 bases each). CDR3 length: 13 amino acids. The germline gives CDR1 GTSNPN, CDR2 SVGIG (reference sequence). The germline V and J ends were trimmed by 2 bases and 5 bases, with 12 bases remaining between them. The CDR3 sequence: CAWSMGVGETQYF. DNA for the CDR3: TGTGCCTGGAGTATGGGGGTCGGGGAGACCCAGTACTTC.

CDR3 region: CASTPPKGDRGQRGGELFF. The CDR3 nucleotides are TGTGCCAGTACCCCACCCAAGGGGGACAGGGGGCAAAGAGGCGGGGAGCTGTTTTTT. This rearrangement joins TRBV19 to TRBJ2-2, with 12 bases that match TRBD1. The V segment lost 7 bases and the J segment 7 bases; nucleotides outside the gene matches: 19. Looked up from germline, CDR1 is LNHDA and CDR2 is SQIVND (reference sequence). CDR3 length: 19 residues.

V gene TRBV29-1 combines with J gene TRBJ1-4; 7 bases are shared with TRBD1. This CDR3 has 13 amino acids. Trimming at V came to 5 bases and at J to 6 bases, leaving 6 bases not matched to a gene. Germline V gives CDR1 SQVTM, CDR2 ANQGSEA. DNA for the CDR3: TGCAGCGTTCTGAAGGGGGCTGATGAAAAACTGTTTTTT. This sequence encodes CSVLKGADEKLFF.

The gene calls are TRBV19 and TRBJ1-3; the D gene is possibly TRBD1 (5 bases). The germline V and J ends were trimmed by 6 bases and 4 bases, with 13 bases remaining between them. CDR3 length: 14 residues. CDR1 and CDR2 from the germline V gene are LNHDA and SQIVND (reference sequence). CDR3 region: CASRPGSVGNTIYF. In nucleotides, the CDR3 is TGTGCCAGTAGGCCAGGGTCGGTGGGAAACACCATATATTTT.

This clone has just one count. The chain recombines TRBV15 with TRBJ1-6; a possible D gene is TRBD1 (5 bases). The CDR3 covers 14 residues. CDR1 LNHNV and CDR2 YYDKDF come from the germline V gene (reference sequence). V dropped 1 base and J dropped 9 bases, with 10 bases sitting between them. The CDR3 protein is CATSRGGWVSPLHF. CDR3 coding DNA: TGTGCCACCAGCAGAGGGGGCTGGGTTTCACCCCTCCACTTT.

The chain recombines TRBV7-8 with TRBJ1-1; 7 nucleotides agree with TRBD1. The CDR3 totals 15 residues. V lost 2 bases to trimming and J lost 9 bases; unmatched junction nucleotides: 12. Germline V gene lookup returns CDR1 SGHVS and CDR2 FQNEAQ. CDR3 sequence: CASSLIRTGGFKAFF. The CDR3 DNA is TGTGCCAGCAGCTTAATCCGGACAGGAGGTTTCAAAGCTTTCTTT.

The genes are TRBV7-2 and TRBJ1-1, with 7 bases identical to TRBD1. Germline V gene lookup returns CDR1 SGHTA and CDR2 FQGNSA. This CDR3 region has 15 residues. Trimming cost V 5 bases and J 4 bases; bases outside gene matches: 10. The CDR3 region is CASSTRGIRSTEAFF. The CDR3 nucleotides read TGTGCCAGCAGCACCAGGGGGATAAGAAGCACTGAAGCTTTCTTT.

V is TRBV12-3 or TRBV12-4 and J is TRBJ1-5; no firm D call. Trimming cost V 5 bases and J 3 bases, with 8 bases left between them. This CDR3 has 13 residues. CDR3 sequence: CASSPGINQPQHF. The CDR3 bases are TGTGCCAGCAGTCCTGGGATCAATCAGCCCCAGCATTTT.

This chain connects TRBV6-5 to TRBJ2-1; 8 bases agree with TRBD2. Germline lookup yields CDR1 MNHEY and CDR2 SVGAGI. CDR3 length: 16 residues. Unmatched junction bases numbered 8, after V lost 4 bases and J lost 3 bases. The CDR3, as DNA: TGTGCCAGCAGTTCACCCGAGACTAGCGTCTACAATGAGCAGTTCTTC. Translating it yields CASSSPETSVYNEQFF.

The chain couples TRBV5-5 to TRBJ1-5; D gene unclear. Trimming removed 2 bases from V and 1 base from J, with 7 bases in between. Germline CDR1 is SGHKS and CDR2 is YYEKEE (reference sequence). This CDR3 has 14 residues. Here the CDR3 DNA reads TGTGCCAGCAGCTTTTCGGGGAGCAATCAGCCCCAGCATTTT. It is translated as CASSFSGSNQPQHF.

This chain joins TRBV7-2 and TRBJ2-5; D is undetermined. The CDR3 sequence is 15 residues long. Germline V gene lookup returns CDR1 SGHTA and CDR2 FQGNSA. Trimming removed 5 bases from V and 2 bases from J, with 15 bases in between. The DNA for the CDR3 is TGTGCCAGCAGCCTCAATCAGAAACTTCAAGAGACCCAGTACTTC. Protein sequence: CASSLNQKLQETQYF.

The chain combines TRBV15 with TRBJ2-5, with 11 positions matching TRBD2. After removal of 5 bases from V and 1 base from J, the junction contained 3 bases not matched to a gene. CDR1 is LNHNV, CDR2 YYDKDF, per germline (reference sequence). This CDR3 is built from 15 residues. CDR3 region: CATSSGTSGQETQYF. The DNA for the CDR3 is TGTGCCACCAGCTCCGGGACTAGCGGCCAAGAGACCCAGTACTTC.

The chain is built from TRBV5-1 and TRBJ1-1; tentatively, D is TRBD1 (6 bases). Germline loops: CDR1 SGHRS, CDR2 YFSETQ. There are 16 residues in the CDR3. V was clipped by 1 base and J by 0 bases, with 13 bases between them. CDR3 DNA: TGCGCCAGCAGCTTGACCACCGGACAGCTGAACACTGAAGCTTTCTTT. Residues: CASSLTTGQLNTEAFF.

The chain combines TRBV7-9 with TRBJ1-1; 8 nucleotides match TRBD1. V was clipped by 5 bases and J by 1 base; unmatched bases: 9. Per germline, CDR1 SEHNR and CDR2 FQNEAQ (reference sequence). The CDR3 has 16 amino acids. The CDR3 nucleotides are TGTGCCAGCAGCCGTCGGCAGGGGGCAAAGAACACTGAAGCTTTCTTT. Translation: CASSRRQGAKNTEAFF. Full variable domain (outside the CDR3, taken from reference TRBV7-9 and TRBJ1-1): DTGVSQNPRHKITKRGQNVTFRCDPISEHNRLYWYRQTLGQGPEFLTYFQNEAQLEKSRLLSDRFSAERPKGSFSTLEIQRTEQGDSAMYLCASSRRQGAKNTEAFFGQGTRLTVV.

The table lists this clone with a count of one. The V and J genes are TRBV11-2 and TRBJ1-3, with D tentatively TRBD1 (5 bases). Germline V gene sequence: CDR1 SGHAT, CDR2 FQNNGV. V was pared by 6 bases and J by 4 bases, with 7 bases between. This CDR3 has 12 residues. The CDR3 DNA reads TGTGCCAGCAGTCGACAGGGAAACACCATATATTTT. Encoded protein: CASSRQGNTIYF.

The chain has TRBV7-3 and TRBJ2-1; a weak D match, TRBD1 (5 bases). The V end lost 0 bases, the J end lost 0 bases, and 9 bases lay between the germline ends. The CDR3 covers 16 residues. The germline V gene encodes CDR1 SGHTA and CDR2 FQGTGA. CDR3 protein: CASSLTQARSYNEQFF. As DNA, the CDR3 is TGTGCCAGCAGCTTAACACAGGCTCGCTCCTACAATGAGCAGTTCTTC.

This chain connects TRBV9 to TRBJ1-2; D unresolved. The length of the CDR3 is 11 residues. V was pared by 3 bases and J by 8 bases, with 8 bases between. Germline V lookup: CDR1 SGDLS, CDR2 YYNGEE. The CDR3 protein is CASSAQGGYTF. The CDR3 bases are TGTGCCAGCAGCGCTCAAGGCGGCTACACCTTC.

The V call is TRBV28, the J call TRBJ1-6; D is possibly TRBD1 (6 bases). With 4 bases removed from V and 8 bases from J, the gap between germline ends came to 12 bases. The length of the CDR3 is 14 residues. CDR1 is MDHEN, CDR2 SYDVKM, per germline. Here the CDR3 reads CASSYNRVYSPLHF. CDR3 DNA sequence: TGTGCCAGCAGTTATAACAGGGTTTATTCACCCCTCCACTTT.

The V call is TRBV28, the J call TRBJ2-7; TRBD1 matches 11 bases. The CDR3 is 15 residues long. CDR1 is MDHEN, CDR2 SYDVKM, per germline. The J segment lost 7 bases and the V segment lost 4 bases, leaving 9 bases of the junction unmatched. The CDR3, as DNA: TGTGCCAGCAGTTCCCTAGGACAGGGGGCGGGGGAGCAGTACTTC. It specifies CASSSLGQGAGEQYF.

The rearrangement uses TRBV4-2 and TRBJ2-7; 7 nucleotides match TRBD1. In germline, CDR1 is LGHNA, CDR2 YNFKEQ. This CDR3 spans 18 amino acids. Trimming cost V 0 bases and J 3 bases; bases outside gene matches: 14. The chain's CDR3 is CASSQDPPGGDRSYEQYF. The CDR3 bases are TGTGCCAGCAGCCAAGATCCCCCCGGTGGGGACAGAAGCTACGAGCAGTACTTC.

Only a few counts were recorded for this clone. The chain employs TRBV10-3 and TRBJ2-3; D is perhaps TRBD1 or TRBD2 (6 bases each). V was trimmed by 4 bases and J by 0 bases, leaving 8 bases between them. The CDR3 is 14 amino acids. Germline CDR1 and CDR2: ENHRY and SYGVKD. Here the CDR3 DNA reads TGTGCCATCAGTGGGGGGGCTAGCACAGATACGCAGTATTTT. Protein product: CAISGGASTDTQYF.